The clone carrying this T cell receptor beta chain occurred a few times. Antigen unknown. The source of the sample is a study of T cell repertoires in cytomegalovirus infection. About the research overall: Newly reported HLA-C-restricted and thoroughly characterized HLA-B-restricted CMV epitopes were employed. Evidence of both CMV infection and a matching HLA type came from public TCR beta signatures.

This CDR3 is 15 amino acids long. The V end lost 6 bases, the J end lost 1 base, and 13 bases lay between the germline ends. TCRdb analysed the reads with MiXCR anew, one entry per CDR3 protein. The table has 450,000 to 550,000 distinct CDR3 sequences, roughly 43% seen once. Study observations and caveats: Frequencies of public TCR beta families were cumulated, and this identified carriers of CMV plus the relevant HLA. HLA-C-restricted CMV clonotypes gave the most frequent clonotype in two of eight donors.

This clonotype was obtained from a human donor in good health (CMV status not recorded). Some clones in this sample may be carry-over from other donors' samples. This chain uses TRBV12-3 or TRBV12-4 with TRBJ2-1; a weak D match, TRBD1 (5 bases). Sequences were derived from cultured PBMCs, sampled from culture after CMV antigen stimulation. This CDR3 is CASSPQGPSYNEQFF. CDR3 nucleotide sequence: TGTGCCAGCAGCCCGCAGGGCCCATCCTACAATGAGCAGTTCTTC.